This T cell receptor beta chain is drawn from a study of monozygotic twins with inflammatory bowel disease. Notes on the study in general: No repertoire similarity difference was seen between concordant and discordant twins; power was possibly limited. Immunosuppressive treatment differences may have increased patient repertoire variability.

Each donor had roughly 2.3 ml of blood drawn. A note on this clonotype: Its target is unknown.

Via template switching, UMIs carrying a 6-nucleotide sample barcode were introduced. From the 5' RACE reads, TCRdb lists one entry per CDR3 protein and no DNA. This sample's clone table lists some 330,000 distinct CDR3 sequences. CDR1 SGHRS and CDR2 YFSETQ come from the germline V gene. There are 14 residues in the CDR3. The chain recombines TRBV5-1 with TRBJ2-3. This TCR was recovered from a human donor with ulcerative colitis or Crohn's disease, or a healthy co-twin of an affected twin (not recorded which). Sequencing input: blood. CDR3 region: CASRQVLVTDTQYF.